The 5 T cell receptor beta chains given below trace back to one sample, sequenced in a study of cytomegalovirus exposure and HLA in healthy donors. This PCR relied on a set of 60 Vbeta primers and 13 Jbeta primers. Using immunoSEQ multiplex PCR, the repertoire was profiled, and TCRdb retains in-frame clones only, with some absent. The sample lists 65,000 or so clones; about 72% were seen once. The sequenced sample consisted of PBMCs. The source of these receptors is a girl aged 5 to 17 in good health and CMV-seropositive.

The chain combines TRBV6-1 with TRBJ2-3, with D maybe TRBD2 (5 bases). The CDR3 is 14 residues long. In germline, CDR1 is MNHNS, CDR2 SASEGT. The V end lost 7 bases, the J end lost 2 bases, and 13 bases lay between the germline ends. CDR3 residues: CASTERGPTDTQYF. DNA for the CDR3: TGTGCCAGCACCGAACGGGGTCCCACAGATACGCAGTATTTT.

This clone was counted a single time. The rearrangement uses TRBV11-2 and TRBJ2-1, with D maybe TRBD1 (5 bases). Germline V gene sequence: CDR1 SGHAT, CDR2 FQNNGV. The CDR3 runs 16 residues. V shed 4 bases and J shed 6 bases, with 19 bases lying between them. DNA for the CDR3: TGTGCCAGCAGCTCCGCCCCGGGCAGGGAAGGCAATGAGCAGTTCTTC. Translation gives CASSSAPGREGNEQFF.

DNA of the CDR3: TGTGCCAGCAGCTTTTACGGGAGGGCCCGGGAGACCCAGTACTTC. Residues: CASSFYGRARETQYF. The chain uses TRBV5-4 and TRBJ2-5, with 8 bases identical to TRBD2. This CDR3 has 15 amino acids. Germline CDR1 and CDR2: SGHNT and YYREEE (reference sequence). After removal of 2 bases from V and 5 bases from J, the junction contained 8 bases not matched to a gene.

The V gene is TRBV4-1, the J gene TRBJ1-2; D may be TRBD1 (6 bases). Germline values: CDR1 MGHRA, CDR2 YSYEKL. V lost 4 bases and J lost 1, with 10 bases in between. This CDR3 contains 14 residues. As DNA, the CDR3 is TGCGCCAGCAGCCCACAGGGAATTAACTATGGCTACACCTTC. Translation: CASSPQGINYGYTF.

For the CDR3, the DNA is TGCAGCGTTGGGGAGGGAGTTGAAGCTTTCTTT. Amino acid sequence: CSVGEGVEAFF. The V call is TRBV29-1, the J call TRBJ1-1; no clear D gene. V was shortened by 4 bases and J by 7 bases, with 10 bases between the two germline ends. The CDR3 is 11 residues long. Germline V lookup: CDR1 SQVTM, CDR2 ANQGSEA.